The 30 T cell receptor beta chains below come from one sample, sequenced in a study of blood T cells in healthy people across ages. Sample-barcoded 5' priming and a J-beta primer mix drove a second PCR of roughly 6 to 12 cycles. Via MiXCR, TCRdb re-called the 5' RACE reads, giving one row per CDR3 protein. The data hold 600,000 or so distinct CDR3 sequences, with approximately 30% observed a single time. Sequencing input: blood. These receptor sequences come from a woman of 80 years or more in good health.

This clonotype was observed many times. This sequence joins TRBV7-9 and TRBJ1-4; possible D gene TRBD1, 5 bases. Trimming cost V 0 bases and J 4 bases, with 9 bases left between them. Germline V gene lookup returns CDR1 SEHNR and CDR2 FQNEAQ (reference sequence). This CDR3 is 15 amino acids long. CDR3 nucleotide sequence: TGTGCCAGCAGCTTAGCACAGGACCTTAATGAAAAACTGTTTTTT. Encoded protein: CASSLAQDLNEKLFF.

The V gene is TRBV10-3, the J gene TRBJ1-4; 7 bases are shared with TRBD1. Germline CDR1 reads ENHRY; CDR2 reads SYGVKD. This CDR3 region has 16 residues. V lost 0 bases and J lost 2; bases outside the gene matches: 3. This chain's CDR3 is CAISESRGGTNEKLFF. The CDR3 DNA sequence: TGTGCCATCAGTGAGTCACGAGGGGGCACTAATGAAAAACTGTTTTTT.

The chain couples TRBV4-2 to TRBJ1-2; maybe TRBD1 (6 bases). V was trimmed by 1 base and J by 6 bases, leaving 15 bases between them. There are 15 residues in the CDR3. Looked up from germline, CDR1 is LGHNA and CDR2 is YNFKEQ. The CDR3 sequence: CASSQGQGRENGYTF. The CDR3 DNA reads as TGTGCCAGCAGCCAAGGCCAGGGGAGGGAGAATGGCTACACCTTC.

This clonotype was picked up many times. The chain carries TRBV20-1 and TRBJ2-1; 9 bases are a match to TRBD2. V lost 4 bases and J lost 0; bases outside the gene matches: 16. The V gene's germline CDR1 is DFQATT and CDR2 SNEGSKA (reference sequence). The CDR3 covers 19 residues. CDR3 residues: CSATPEGAGGRSSYNEQFF. CDR3 nucleotide sequence: TGCAGTGCTACCCCCGAAGGAGCGGGGGGCCGAAGCTCCTACAATGAGCAGTTCTTC.

This clonotype turned up a few times. This chain connects TRBV30 to TRBJ1-1, with D possibly matching TRBD1 (5 bases). CDR1 and CDR2 (germline): GTSNPN, SVGIG (reference sequence). CDR3 size: 14 residues. V lost 3 bases and J 4 bases, leaving 15 bases between the germline ends. The chain's CDR3 is CAWSLRGKVTEAFF. The CDR3 region has the DNA TGTGCCTGGAGCCTCCGGGGCAAAGTCACTGAAGCTTTCTTT.

Notes on this clonotype: Possible read error: a much larger clone is one base away. The gene calls are TRBV10-3 and TRBJ2-7; 10 positions match TRBD1. This CDR3 contains 13 residues. J gave up 6 bases and V 6 bases, and 5 bases lay outside the gene matches. CDR1 and CDR2 from the germline V gene are ENHRY and SYGVKD. The CDR3 bases are TGTGCCATCAGGGGGACAGGGGAGGGCGAGCAGTACTTC. Translation gives CAIRGTGEGEQYF.

The gene calls are TRBV7-9 and TRBJ2-1; D gene ambiguous. Germline CDR1 SEHNR, CDR2 FQNEAQ (reference sequence). The germline V and J ends were trimmed by 6 bases and 1 base, with 10 bases remaining between them. The CDR3 consists of 14 residues. This CDR3 is CASRPLGSYNEQFF. CDR3 nucleotide sequence: TGTGCCAGCAGACCCTTGGGTTCCTACAATGAGCAGTTCTTC.

This clonotype was observed many times. A junction end diverges from the germline sequence, so it may reflect a read error. The rearrangement joins TRBV5-1 to TRBJ2-5, with no clear D. Per germline, CDR1 SGHRS and CDR2 YFSETQ. The CDR3 is 12 amino acids. The chain's CDR3 is CASSLGLGTQYF. The CDR3 region has the DNA TGTGCCAGCAGCTTAGGGCTTGGGACCCAGTACTTC.

This clonotype was recorded at least ten times. The genes are TRBV6-5 and TRBJ2-3, with 9 bases identical to TRBD2. Germline assignment: CDR1 MNHEY and CDR2 SVGAGI. The CDR3 contains 15 residues. J gave up 4 bases and V 6 bases, and 8 bases lay outside the gene matches. The CDR3 region is CASSLGPSGADTQYF. CDR3 DNA sequence: TGTGCCAGCAGCCTTGGGCCTAGCGGGGCAGATACGCAGTATTTT.

This clonotype was detected ten times or more. CDR3 sequence (DNA): TGTGCCAGCAGCTTGCCAGGGAGAGGAGAGACCCAGTACTTC. Residues: CASSLPGRGETQYF. The V and J genes are TRBV5-6 and TRBJ2-5; D tentatively reads TRBD1 or TRBD2 (5 bases each). V lost 1 base and J 4 bases, leaving 11 bases between the germline ends. In germline, CDR1 is SGHDT, CDR2 YYEEEE. This CDR3 comprises 14 residues.

Comments on this clonotype: A read error may be the cause here, since a much bigger clone is one base away. The chain couples TRBV6-1 to TRBJ1-5, with D perhaps matching TRBD1 (5 bases). The CDR3 totals 15 residues. Trimming took off 6 bases at V and 0 bases at J, with 12 bases between the two ends. The germline gives CDR1 MNHNS, CDR2 SASEGT. CDR3 nucleotides: TGTGCCAGCAGAAGGACAAGTTATAGCAATCAGCCCCAGCATTTT. This codes for CASRRTSYSNQPQHF.

In its sample, this clonotype was seen a few times. This chain's CDR3 is CASSPQLPTDGSSPLHF. CDR3 nucleotides: TGTGCCAGCTCACCACAACTTCCTACGGATGGCTCTTCACCCCTCCACTTT. The chain combines TRBV18 with TRBJ1-6, with D unresolved. The CDR3 consists of 17 residues. CDR1 is KGHSH, CDR2 LQKENI, per germline. The ends were cut back, 1 base at V and 9 bases at J, with 19 bases in the middle.

In this sample, this clonotype turned up a few times. A much bigger clone sits one base away, suggesting this may be a read error. This chain joins TRBV12-3 or TRBV12-4 and TRBJ2-1, with TRBD2 identical over 10 bases. The DNA end is more similar to TRBJ2-7, so the J call may be wrong. The CDR3 totals 15 residues. The DNA for the CDR3 is TGTGCCAGCAGGGAGCGGGGGGGGTCCTACAATGAGCAGTACTTC. This codes for CASRERGGSYNEQYF.

This clonotype was seen a few times. A much larger clone differs by one base, so this may be a read error. The chain combines TRBV7-3 with TRBJ2-1; the D gene is possibly TRBD1 (6 bases). CDR3 length equals 15 residues. Per germline, CDR1 SGHTA and CDR2 FQGTGA. The V end lost 1 base, the J end lost 6 bases, and 13 bases lay between the germline ends. CDR3 sequence (DNA): TGTGCCAGCAGCTTAAGAGGGGGAAATAGCAATGAGCAGTTCTTC. Residues: CASSLRGGNSNEQFF. Complete variable domain (other parts from reference TRBV7-3 and TRBJ2-1): GAGVSQTPSNKVTEKGKYVELRCDPISGHTALYWYRQSLGQGPEFLIYFQGTGAADDSGLPNDRFFAVRPEGSVSTLKIQRTERGDSAVYLCASSLRGGNSNEQFFGPGTRLTVL.

This clonotype was counted at least ten times. This chain joins TRBV7-2 and TRBJ1-2, with 9 bases lining up with TRBD1. Germline lookup yields CDR1 SGHTA and CDR2 FQGNSA. This CDR3 comprises 17 residues. V was pared by 5 bases and J by 5 bases, with 15 bases of the junction left unmatched. CDR3 residues: CASSENHLTGGAYGYTF. DNA for the CDR3: TGTGCCAGCAGCGAAAACCACTTAACAGGGGGCGCATATGGCTACACCTTC.

V gene TRBV30 combines with J gene TRBJ2-4, with 8 bases lining up with TRBD2. V lost 4 bases and J lost 4; bases outside the gene matches: 12. The CDR3 loop spans 16 amino acids. Looked up from germline, CDR1 is GTSNPN and CDR2 is SVGIG (reference sequence). CDR3 in amino acids: CAWTIAGHIAKNIQYF. In DNA, the CDR3 is TGTGCCTGGACGATAGCGGGGCACATTGCTAAAAACATTCAGTACTTC.

This clonotype has a count of ten or more. The V and J genes are TRBV7-3 and TRBJ2-1, with D perhaps matching TRBD1 (6 bases). CDR3 length equals 15 residues. Germline loops: CDR1 SGHTA, CDR2 FQGTGA. Trimming took off 2 bases at V and 2 bases at J, with 10 bases between the two ends. The DNA for the CDR3 is TGTGCCAGCAGCTTATCAGGGGCCGCCTACAATGAGCAGTTCTTC. Encoded protein: CASSLSGAAYNEQFF.

As for this clonotype: The junction and the germline gene differ at one end; a read error may be behind it. This chain uses TRBV19 with TRBJ1-1; no firm D call. There are 12 residues in the CDR3. Looked up from germline, CDR1 is LNHDA and CDR2 is SQIVND (reference sequence). The CDR3 DNA reads TGTGCCAGTAACCGCTTGAACTCTGAAGCTTTCTTT. Amino acids: CASNRLNSEAFF. Full variable domain (remainder filled in from reference TRBV19 and TRBJ1-1): DGGITQSPKYLFRKEGQNVTLSCEQNLNHDAMYWYRQDPGQGLRLIYYSQIVNDFQKGDIAEGYSVSREKKESFPLTVTSAQKNPTAFYLCASNRLNSEAFFGQGTRLTVV.

This clonotype was observed many times. The V and J genes are TRBV15 and TRBJ2-5, with a tentative D call TRBD2 (5 bases). Per the germline V gene, CDR1 is LNHNV and CDR2 is YYDKDF (reference sequence). The CDR3 is 13 residues long. V was cut by 7 bases and J by 1 base, with 10 bases left in between. The CDR3 region is CATKTGIQETQYF. The CDR3 DNA follows: TGTGCCACCAAGACGGGAATCCAAGAGACCCAGTACTTC.

This clonotype was seen only a few times. Just one base apart from a much larger clone, this may be a read error. The chain is built from TRBV7-9 and TRBJ1-1; possible D gene TRBD1, 6 bases. Trimming left V 0 bases short and J 5 bases short, with 16 bases between. In germline, CDR1 is SEHNR, CDR2 FQNEAQ (reference sequence). This CDR3 spans 16 amino acids. CDR3 loop: CASSLASGAPGTEAFF. The CDR3 DNA reads TGTGCCAGCAGCTTAGCCTCAGGGGCCCCCGGAACTGAAGCTTTCTTT.

At least ten counts were recorded for this clonotype. The genes are TRBV6-2 or TRBV6-3 and TRBJ1-2; no reliable D call. The CDR3 is 15 residues long. Trimming left V 5 bases short and J 0 bases short, with 13 bases between. In germline, CDR1 is MNHEY, CDR2 SVGEGT. CDR3 in amino acids: CASSPDGRANYGYTF. DNA of the CDR3: TGTGCCAGCAGTCCTGACGGACGAGCTAACTATGGCTACACCTTC.

This clonotype occurred a few times. A much larger clone differs from this one at a single base, so this may be a read error. This chain uses TRBV28 with TRBJ1-2; D is possibly TRBD1 (5 bases). This CDR3 spans 15 amino acids. In germline, CDR1 is MDHEN, CDR2 SYDVKM. The CDR3 sequence is CACSPAGRQGYGYTF. DNA for the CDR3: TGTGCCTGCAGCCCCGCAGGCCGGCAGGGCTATGGCTACACCTTC.

The table lists this clonotype with a few counts. The gene calls are TRBV30 and TRBJ1-6, with D perhaps TRBD1 (6 bases). V dropped 2 bases and J dropped 8 bases, with 10 bases sitting between them. CDR1 and CDR2 from the germline V gene are GTSNPN and SVGIG (reference sequence). This CDR3 has 13 residues. This CDR3 is CAWSRAGDSPLHF. In nucleotides, the CDR3 is TGTGCCTGGAGTAGGGCAGGGGATTCACCCCTCCACTTT.

The gene calls are TRBV5-1 and TRBJ2-2, with 8 bases lining up with TRBD2. CDR1 is SGHRS and CDR2 is YFSETQ in the germline V gene. Unmatched junction bases numbered 9, after V lost 3 bases and J lost 8 bases. CDR3 length: 15 amino acids. The CDR3 sequence is CASSSKSGGLGELFF. CDR3 DNA: TGCGCCAGCAGCTCCAAAAGCGGGGGCCTGGGGGAGCTGTTTTTT.

On this clonotype itself: One junction end disagrees with the germline gene, perhaps due to a read error. The chain employs TRBV9 and TRBJ2-2, with 8 bases lining up with TRBD2. The CDR3 consists of 16 residues. CDR1 and CDR2 (germline): SGDLS, YYNGEE. Written as DNA, the CDR3 is TGTGCCAGTAGCGTAGCCGGGGGGGTTAACACCGGGGAGCTGTTTTTT. Its translation: CASSVAGGVNTGELFF.

This clonotype appeared many times. The chain couples TRBV12-3 or TRBV12-4 to TRBJ1-1, with a tentative D call TRBD1 (5 bases). V lost 6 bases and J 1 base, leaving 6 bases between the germline ends. The CDR3 has 12 amino acids. The CDR3 DNA follows: TGTGCCAGCAGGGGACGGAACACTGAAGCTTTCTTT. It yields the protein CASRGRNTEAFF.

This clonotype came up many times. The junction differs from germline at one of its ends, possibly a read error. This chain uses TRBV5-1 with TRBJ2-7; TRBD1 matches 9 bases. This CDR3 comprises 14 residues. In germline, CDR1 is SGHRS, CDR2 YFSETQ. The CDR3: CASSLGQGGYEQYF. The CDR3 bases are TGTGCCAGCAGTTTGGGACAGGGTGGATACGAGCAGTACTTC.

The rearrangement joins TRBV20-1 to TRBJ2-4; D gene uncertain. V lost 0 bases to trimming and J lost 0 bases, with 12 bases between them. The CDR3 is made up of 16 amino acids. From germline, CDR1 is DFQATT and CDR2 SNEGSKA (reference sequence). DNA of the CDR3: TGCAGTGCTAGAGATGTCCAGTCACTAGCCAAAAACATTCAGTACTTC. Translating gives CSARDVQSLAKNIQYF.

This clonotype was seen at least ten times. This chain connects TRBV3-1 to TRBJ2-5, with TRBD2 identical over 7 bases. The V gene end was trimmed by 6 bases and the J gene end by 3 bases; junction bases not matched to a gene: 4. The CDR3 loop spans 13 amino acids. Germline lookup yields CDR1 LGHDT and CDR2 YNNKEL (reference sequence). CDR3 loop: CASRPSGEETQYF. DNA of the CDR3: TGTGCCAGCAGGCCCAGCGGGGAAGAGACCCAGTACTTC.

The rearrangement links TRBV12-3 or TRBV12-4 to TRBJ1-2, with unresolved D. CDR3 size: 15 residues. The ends were cut back, 0 bases at V and 4 bases at J, with 12 bases in the middle. The CDR3 protein is CASSLAVEWGYGYTF. CDR3 in DNA: TGTGCCAGCAGTTTAGCGGTCGAATGGGGCTATGGCTACACCTTC.